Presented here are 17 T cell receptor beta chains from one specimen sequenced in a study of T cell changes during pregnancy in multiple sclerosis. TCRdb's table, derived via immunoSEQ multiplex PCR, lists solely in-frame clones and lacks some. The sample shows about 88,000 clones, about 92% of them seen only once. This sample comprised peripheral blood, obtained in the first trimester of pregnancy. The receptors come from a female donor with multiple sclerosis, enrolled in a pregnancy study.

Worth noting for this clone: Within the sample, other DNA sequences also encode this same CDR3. The CDR3 loop is CASSLAPGGSYGYTF. CDR3 DNA sequence: TGCGCCAGCAGCTTGGCCCCAGGGGGGAGCTATGGCTACACCTTC. The chain combines TRBV5-1 with TRBJ1-2, with 7 bases aligning to TRBD1. Germline values: CDR1 SGHRS, CDR2 YFSETQ. CDR3 length: 15 residues. The V segment lost 0 bases and the J segment 4 bases; nucleotides outside the gene matches: 6.

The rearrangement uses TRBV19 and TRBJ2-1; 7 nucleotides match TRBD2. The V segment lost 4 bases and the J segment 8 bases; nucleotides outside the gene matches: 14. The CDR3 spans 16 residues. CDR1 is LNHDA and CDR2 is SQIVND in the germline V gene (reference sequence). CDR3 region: CASSTRGGGSIDEQFF. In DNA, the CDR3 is TGTGCCAGTAGTACTAGGGGCGGCGGGAGCATCGATGAGCAGTTCTTC.

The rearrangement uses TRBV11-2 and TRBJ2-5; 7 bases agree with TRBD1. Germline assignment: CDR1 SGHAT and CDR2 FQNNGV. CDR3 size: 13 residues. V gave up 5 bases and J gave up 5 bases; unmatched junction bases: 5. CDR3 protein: CASSQGQQETQYF. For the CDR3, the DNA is TGTGCCAGCAGCCAGGGACAGCAGGAGACCCAGTACTTC.

Here the CDR3 reads CASSHGPPGTNEKLFF. CDR3 bases: TGTGCCAGCAGCCACGGACCCCCAGGGACTAATGAAAAACTGTTTTTT. The chain is built from TRBV7-9 and TRBJ1-4; D is possibly TRBD1 (5 bases). Germline CDR1 reads SEHNR; CDR2 reads FQNEAQ (reference sequence). V was shortened by 5 bases and J by 2 bases, with 15 bases between the two germline ends. CDR3 length: 16 residues.

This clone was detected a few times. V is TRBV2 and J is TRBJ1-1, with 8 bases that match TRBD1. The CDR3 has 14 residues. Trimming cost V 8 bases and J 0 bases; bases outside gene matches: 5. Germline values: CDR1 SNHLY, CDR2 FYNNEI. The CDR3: CASRQGRMNTEAFF. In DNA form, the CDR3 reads TGTGCCAGCCGACAGGGGAGGATGAACACTGAAGCTTTCTTT.

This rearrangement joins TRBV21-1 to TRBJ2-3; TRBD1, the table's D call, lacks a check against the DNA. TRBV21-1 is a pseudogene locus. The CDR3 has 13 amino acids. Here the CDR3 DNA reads TGTGCCAGCAGCACAGAGACAGGGAATACGCAGTATTTT. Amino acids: CASSTETGNTQYF.

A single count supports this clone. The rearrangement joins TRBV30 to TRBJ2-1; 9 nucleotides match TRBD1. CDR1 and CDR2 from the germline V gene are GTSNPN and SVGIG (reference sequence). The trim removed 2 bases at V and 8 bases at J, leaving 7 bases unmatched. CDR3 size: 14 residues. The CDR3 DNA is TGTGCCTGGAGTTCGGGACAGGGATTTCATGAGCAGTTCTTC. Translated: CAWSSGQGFHEQFF.

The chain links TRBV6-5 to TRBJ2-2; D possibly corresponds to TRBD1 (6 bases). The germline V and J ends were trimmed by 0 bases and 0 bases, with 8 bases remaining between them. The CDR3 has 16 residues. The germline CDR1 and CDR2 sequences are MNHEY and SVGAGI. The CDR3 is CASSYSTGPNTGELFF. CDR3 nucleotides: TGTGCCAGCAGTTACTCGACAGGACCGAACACCGGGGAGCTGTTTTTT.

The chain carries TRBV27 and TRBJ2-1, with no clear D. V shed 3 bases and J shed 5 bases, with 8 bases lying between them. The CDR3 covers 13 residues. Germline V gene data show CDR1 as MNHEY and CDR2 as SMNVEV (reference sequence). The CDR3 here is CASSFVQNNEQFF. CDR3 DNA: TGTGCCAGCAGTTTTGTACAGAACAATGAGCAGTTCTTC.

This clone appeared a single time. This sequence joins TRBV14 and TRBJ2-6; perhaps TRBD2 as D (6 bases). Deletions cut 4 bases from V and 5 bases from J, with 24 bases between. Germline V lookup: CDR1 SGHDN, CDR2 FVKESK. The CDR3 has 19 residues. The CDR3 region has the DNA TGTGCCAGCAGCCGGGGCCCCAGGGAGGCGGTCGTTCGGGCCAACGTCCTGACTTTC. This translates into CASSRGPREAVVRANVLTF.

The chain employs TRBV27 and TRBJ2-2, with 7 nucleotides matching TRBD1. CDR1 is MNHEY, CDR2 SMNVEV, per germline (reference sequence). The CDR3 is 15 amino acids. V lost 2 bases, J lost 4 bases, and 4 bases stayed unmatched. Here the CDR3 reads CASSLDRASTGELFF. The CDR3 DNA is TGTGCCAGCAGTTTAGACAGGGCAAGCACCGGGGAGCTGTTTTTT.

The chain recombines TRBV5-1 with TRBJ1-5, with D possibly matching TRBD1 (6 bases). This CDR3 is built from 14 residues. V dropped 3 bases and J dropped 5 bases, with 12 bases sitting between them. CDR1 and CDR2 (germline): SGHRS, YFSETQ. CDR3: CASSSGTPHQPQHF. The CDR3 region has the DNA TGCGCCAGCAGCTCCGGGACACCCCATCAGCCCCAGCATTTT.

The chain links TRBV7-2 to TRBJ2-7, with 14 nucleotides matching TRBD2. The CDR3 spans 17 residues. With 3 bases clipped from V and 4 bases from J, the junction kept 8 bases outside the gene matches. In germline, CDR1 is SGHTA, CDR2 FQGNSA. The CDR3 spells CASSFDPGLAGAYEQYF. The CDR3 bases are TGTGCCAGCAGCTTCGACCCGGGACTAGCGGGAGCTTACGAGCAGTACTTC.

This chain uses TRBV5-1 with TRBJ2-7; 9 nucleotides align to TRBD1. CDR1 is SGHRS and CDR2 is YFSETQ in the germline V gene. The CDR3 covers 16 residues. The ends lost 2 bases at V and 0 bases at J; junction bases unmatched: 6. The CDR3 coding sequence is TGCGCCAGCAGCTTACTATCGGGACAGGGCTCCTACGAGCAGTACTTC. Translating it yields CASSLLSGQGSYEQYF.

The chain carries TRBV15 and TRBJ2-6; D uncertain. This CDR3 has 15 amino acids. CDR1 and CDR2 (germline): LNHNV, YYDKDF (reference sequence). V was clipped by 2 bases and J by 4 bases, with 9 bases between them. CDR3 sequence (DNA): TGTGCCACCAGCAGACTAGAAGCCGGGGCCAACGTCCTGACTTTC. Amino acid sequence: CATSRLEAGANVLTF.

This CDR3 is CASSSWDRGTGYTF. The CDR3 coding sequence is TGTGCCAGTAGTTCCTGGGACAGGGGGACTGGCTACACCTTC. The chain uses TRBV19 and TRBJ1-2, with 11 bases fitting TRBD1. With V trimmed by 5 bases and J by 7 bases, 6 bases remained unmatched. The CDR3 totals 14 residues. The V gene's germline CDR1 is LNHDA and CDR2 SQIVND (reference sequence). Supplemented by reference TRBV19 and TRBJ1-2, the full variable domain reads DGGITQSPKYLFRKEGQNVTLSCEQNLNHDAMYWYRQDPGQGLRLIYYSQIVNDFQKGDIAEGYSVSREKKESFPLTVTSAQKNPTAFYLCASSSWDRGTGYTFGSGTRLTVV.

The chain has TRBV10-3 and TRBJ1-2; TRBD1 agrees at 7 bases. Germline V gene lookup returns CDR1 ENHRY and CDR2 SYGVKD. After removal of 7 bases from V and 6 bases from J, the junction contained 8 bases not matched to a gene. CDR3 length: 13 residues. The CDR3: CAITEAGGNGYTF. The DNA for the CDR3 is TGTGCCATCACCGAGGCAGGGGGAAATGGCTACACCTTC.